These 32 T cell receptor beta chains were all obtained from the same sample, sequenced in a study of Ad26.COV2.S vaccination and SARS-CoV-2 variants. The treatment denotes: roughly 18 received Ad26.COV2.S at low or high dose, single or two shots; 5 received placebo; per-sample allocation not given. Repertoires come from day 63 after the first vaccine or placebo injection. Assay used: immunoSEQ multiplex PCR; TCRdb lists only in-frame clones, some missing. The table has around 300,000 clones, 86% seen once. The sample consisted of peripheral blood, taken in a trial of Ad26.COV2.S vaccine versus placebo. The receptors here all came from a person aged 18-60 years who received the Ad26.COV2.S COVID-19 vaccine or a placebo.

V is TRBV6-5 and J is TRBJ2-2; the D gene is possibly TRBD1 (7 bases). Looked up from germline, CDR1 is MNHEY and CDR2 is SVGAGI. V lost 7 bases to trimming and J lost 2 bases, with 11 bases between them. The CDR3 contains 14 residues. The CDR3 DNA reads TGTGCCAGCAAGGAGGGGGCCAACACCGGGGAGCTGTTTTTT. Protein product: CASKEGANTGELFF.

The chain uses TRBV7-6 and TRBJ2-7, with 8 nucleotides matching TRBD1. V trimming: 0 bases; J trimming: 4 bases; junction bases outside the gene matches: 8. Per the germline V gene, CDR1 is SGHVS and CDR2 is FNYEAQ. The CDR3 contains 16 residues. The CDR3 spells CASSLAGLTGAYEQYF. CDR3 bases: TGTGCCAGCAGCTTAGCGGGCCTGACAGGGGCATACGAGCAGTACTTC.

The chain combines TRBV6-5 with TRBJ2-3; D is perhaps TRBD2 (5 bases). V was pared by 2 bases and J by 1 base, with 13 bases between. Germline CDR1 MNHEY, CDR2 SVGAGI. The CDR3 spans 16 residues. Here the CDR3 reads CASSYGSGMRTDTQYF. CDR3 in DNA: TGTGCCAGCAGTTACGGGAGCGGAATGCGCACAGATACGCAGTATTTT.

This chain links TRBV28 with TRBJ2-5; the match to TRBD2 covers 8 bases. Germline loops: CDR1 MDHEN, CDR2 SYDVKM. There are 14 residues in the CDR3. J gave up 2 bases and V 7 bases, and 6 bases lay outside the gene matches. The CDR3 DNA sequence: TGTGCCAGCACCCAGGGCGGGGGGCAAGAGACCCAGTACTTC. Protein: CASTQGGGQETQYF.

This rearrangement joins TRBV19 to TRBJ1-5, with unresolved D. There are 14 residues in the CDR3. The germline CDR1 and CDR2 sequences are LNHDA and SQIVND (reference sequence). V lost 3 bases and J 4 bases, leaving 10 bases between the germline ends. CDR3 protein: CASSMQSVNQPQHF. The CDR3 coding sequence is TGTGCCAGTAGTATGCAATCTGTAAATCAGCCCCAGCATTTT.

The chain uses TRBV7-9 and TRBJ2-7; the D is unclear. V was shortened by 1 base and J by 2 bases, with 6 bases between the two germline ends. There are 13 residues in the CDR3. CDR1 is SEHNR and CDR2 is FQNEAQ in the germline V gene (reference sequence). The CDR3 here is CASSLEGAYEQYF. The CDR3 DNA is TGTGCCAGCAGCTTAGAGGGCGCCTACGAGCAGTACTTC.

This clone came up a few times. V usage is TRBV4-1 and J usage is TRBJ2-1, with D perhaps matching TRBD2 (6 bases). With 0 bases removed from V and 2 bases from J, the gap between germline ends came to 11 bases. This CDR3 has 16 residues. Germline-derived CDR1 and CDR2 are MGHRA and YSYEKL. The CDR3 loop reads CASSQDRGRTYNEQFF. CDR3 coding DNA: TGCGCCAGCAGCCAAGATCGAGGGAGGACCTACAATGAGCAGTTCTTC.

The chain carries TRBV9 and TRBJ2-3; D possibly corresponds to TRBD2 (6 bases). This CDR3 has 17 residues. The V gene's germline CDR1 is SGDLS and CDR2 YYNGEE. V lost 3 bases and J 6 bases, leaving 23 bases between the germline ends. CDR3 sequence (DNA): TGTGCCAGCAGCGGATCCGAACTAGCTTCCCATGTCGATACGCAGTATTTT. Translated, it gives CASSGSELASHVDTQYF.

The chain has TRBV6-5 and TRBJ2-7; a possible D gene is TRBD1 (6 bases). CDR1 and CDR2 from the germline V gene are MNHEY and SVGAGI. This CDR3 spans 13 amino acids. V gave up 4 bases and J gave up 0 bases, with 7 bases separating them. CDR3: CASSSGASYEQYF. CDR3 DNA sequence: TGTGCCAGCAGTTCAGGGGCCTCCTACGAGCAGTACTTC.

The CDR3 region has the DNA TGTGCCAGCAGCCAAGGTAAACAGGGTGAAGAAAAACTGTTTTTT. Its translation is CASSQGKQGEEKLFF. V gene TRBV3-1 (or the pseudogene TRBV3-2) combines with J gene TRBJ1-4, with a weak D call TRBD1 (6 bases). CDR3 length: 15 amino acids. The germline gives CDR1 LGHDT, CDR2 YNNKEL (reference sequence). The germline V and J ends were trimmed by 1 base and 8 bases, with 14 bases remaining between them.

The chain is built from TRBV6-5 and TRBJ1-1; D call uncertain. The CDR3 contains 14 residues. Per the germline V gene, CDR1 is MNHEY and CDR2 is SVGAGI. Trimming cost V 1 base and J 5 bases, with 11 bases left between them. This CDR3 reads CASSYFLEGTEAFF. The CDR3 DNA is TGTGCCAGCAGTTACTTCTTAGAAGGTACTGAAGCTTTCTTT.

J is TRBJ1-4 and V is TRBV30, with unresolved D. CDR1 is GTSNPN, CDR2 SVGIG, per germline (reference sequence). The CDR3 consists of 15 residues. V was shortened by 0 bases and J by 13 bases, with 21 bases between the two germline ends. The CDR3 loop reads CAWSVMSAVGERLFF. DNA for the CDR3: TGTGCCTGGAGTGTTATGTCAGCGGTGGGCGAACGACTGTTTTTT.

This chain links TRBV28 with TRBJ2-1, with 13 bases aligning to TRBD2. The CDR3 sequence is 18 residues long. V shed 3 bases and J 6 bases; nucleotides not matched to a gene: 11. The germline CDR1 and CDR2 sequences are MDHEN and SYDVKM. The CDR3 sequence: CASSFSLGLAGVRNEQFF. DNA for the CDR3: TGTGCCAGCAGTTTCTCTTTAGGACTAGCGGGAGTTCGCAATGAGCAGTTCTTC.

This chain joins TRBV11-2 and TRBJ2-5, with D perhaps given as TRBD1 or TRBD2 (5 bases each). V was cut by 4 bases and J by 3 bases, with 15 bases left in between. Germline V lookup: CDR1 SGHAT, CDR2 FQNNGV. This CDR3 is built from 15 residues. The DNA for the CDR3 is TGTGCCAGCAGCTGGGGGACGGAGAGGGAAGAGACCCAGTACTTC. It yields the protein CASSWGTEREETQYF. Full variable domain (outside the CDR3, taken from reference TRBV11-2 and TRBJ2-5): EAGVAQSPRYKIIEKRQSVAFWCNPISGHATLYWYQQILGQGPKLLIQFQNNGVVDDSQLPKDRFSAERLKGVDSTLKIQPAKLEDSAVYLCASSWGTEREETQYFGPGTRLLVL.

The V call is TRBV19, the J call TRBJ1-4; 8 bases are shared with TRBD1. V was clipped by 6 bases and J by 14 bases; unmatched bases: 14. Germline V CDR1 and CDR2: LNHDA, SQIVND (reference sequence). The CDR3 consists of 14 residues. CDR3: CASSSRDRTPGLFF. For the CDR3, the DNA is TGTGCCAGTAGCAGCCGGGACAGGACCCCGGGGCTGTTTTTT.

The chain couples TRBV7-2 to TRBJ2-1, with a possible D match to TRBD2 (6 bases). Germline CDR1 is SGHTA and CDR2 is FQGNSA. The CDR3 is 16 residues long. Trimming took 5 bases from V and 8 from J, leaving 22 bases between them. The CDR3 bases are TGTGCCAGCAGCCCCCTGGGGGGTACAGGAGGGGATGAGCAGTTCTTC. It translates to CASSPLGGTGGDEQFF.

This rearrangement joins TRBV19 to TRBJ2-7, with 10 bases matching TRBD2. From germline, CDR1 is LNHDA and CDR2 SQIVND (reference sequence). The trim removed 4 bases at V and 5 bases at J, leaving 8 bases unmatched. The CDR3 has 15 amino acids. The CDR3 reads CASSRWTSGAHEQYF. In DNA form, the CDR3 reads TGTGCCAGTAGTAGATGGACTAGCGGCGCCCACGAGCAGTACTTC. Full variable domain (missing parts from reference TRBV19 and TRBJ2-7): DGGITQSPKYLFRKEGQNVTLSCEQNLNHDAMYWYRQDPGQGLRLIYYSQIVNDFQKGDIAEGYSVSREKKESFPLTVTSAQKNPTAFYLCASSRWTSGAHEQYFGPGTRLTVT.

The sample holds one count of this clone. The rearrangement links TRBV5-1 to TRBJ1-5, with unresolved D. Germline loops: CDR1 SGHRS, CDR2 YFSETQ. The CDR3 covers 13 residues. Trimming took off 0 bases at V and 1 base at J, with 2 bases between the two ends. The CDR3 loop reads CASSLASNQPQHF. The CDR3 DNA reads as TGCGCCAGCAGCTTGGCCAGCAATCAGCCCCAGCATTTT.

To note about this clone: The identical CDR3 is also encoded by other nucleotide sequences in the sample. This chain connects TRBV20-1 to TRBJ2-7; unclear D gene. There are 11 residues in the CDR3. Per germline, CDR1 DFQATT and CDR2 SNEGSKA (reference sequence). V was pared by 3 bases and J by 1 base, with 4 bases between. CDR3 nucleotide sequence: TGCAGTGCTAGTAGGTCCTACGAGCAGTACTTC. Protein: CSASRSYEQYF.

The chain joins TRBV7-2 to TRBJ2-5; D assignment may be TRBD1 or TRBD2 (5 bases each). Germline CDR1 is SGHTA and CDR2 is FQGNSA. V shed 6 bases and J shed 4 bases, with 18 bases lying between them. The CDR3 runs 15 residues. The CDR3 loop reads CASSRQTGTGETQYF. CDR3 coding DNA: TGTGCCAGCAGTCGACAGACGGGGACGGGAGAGACCCAGTACTTC.

The chain is built from TRBV27 and TRBJ1-5; D is unclear. Germline-derived CDR1 and CDR2 are MNHEY and SMNVEV (reference sequence). The CDR3 contains 17 residues. Trimming cost V 5 bases and J 3 bases, with 20 bases left between them. The DNA for the CDR3 is TGTGCCAGCAGTCCTAAGGGCATCGGAGCTGACAATCAGCCCCAGCATTTT. This sequence encodes CASSPKGIGADNQPQHF.

The chain uses TRBV28 and TRBJ1-2; 7 bases fit TRBD1. The CDR3 runs to 13 residues. The germline V gene has CDR1 MDHEN and CDR2 SYDVKM. V lost 3 bases to trimming and J lost 4 bases; unmatched junction nucleotides: 2. Here the CDR3 reads CASSFSGGYGYTF. The CDR3 DNA reads TGTGCCAGCAGTTTTTCAGGGGGCTATGGCTACACCTTC.

V gene TRBV4-3 combines with J gene TRBJ1-2; a weak D match, TRBD1 (5 bases). Trimming removed 4 bases at V and 6 bases at J, with 12 bases between. The germline gives CDR1 LGHNA, CDR2 YSLEER. The CDR3 contains 13 residues. The CDR3 region is CASSRGVGNGYTF. The CDR3 region has the DNA TGCGCCAGCAGCCGGGGGGTAGGGAATGGCTACACCTTC.

The chain uses TRBV28 and TRBJ2-7; D is possibly TRBD1 or TRBD2 (6 bases each). Looked up from germline, CDR1 is MDHEN and CDR2 is SYDVKM. With 8 bases removed from V and 6 bases from J, the gap between germline ends came to 14 bases. The CDR3 length is 12 residues. The DNA for the CDR3 is TGTGCCAGCCGCCTTAGGGGGGCCGAGCAGTACTTC. It specifies CASRLRGAEQYF.

This chain links TRBV10-3 with TRBJ2-1; 7 bases align to TRBD1. Germline CDR1 is ENHRY and CDR2 is SYGVKD. V trimming: 0 bases; J trimming: 7 bases; junction bases outside the gene matches: 6. This CDR3 has 15 residues. CDR3: CAISESTGVGNEQFF. DNA of the CDR3: TGTGCCATCAGTGAGTCTACAGGGGTGGGGAATGAGCAGTTCTTC.

The chain has TRBV18 and TRBJ1-5; perhaps TRBD1 as D (6 bases). Trimming removed 3 bases at V and 6 bases at J, with 15 bases between. CDR1 KGHSH and CDR2 LQKENI come from the germline V gene. There are 15 residues in the CDR3. The CDR3, as DNA: TGTGCCAGCTCACCCACGGAGGCCAGGGGTCAGCCCCAGCATTTT. Translating it yields CASSPTEARGQPQHF.

The gene calls are TRBV11-3 and TRBJ2-2; D possibly matches TRBD1 or TRBD2 (5 bases each). V lost 6 bases and J lost 2, with 13 bases in between. Germline CDR1 reads SGHNT; CDR2 reads YENEEA. The CDR3 contains 15 residues. In nucleotides, the CDR3 is TGTGCCAGCAGTACGGGGCCGGCTAACACCGGGGAGCTGTTTTTT. Amino acid sequence: CASSTGPANTGELFF.

The V call is TRBV5-4, the J call TRBJ2-2; 9 nucleotides agree with TRBD2. Germline CDR1 and CDR2: SGHNT and YYREEE (reference sequence). V dropped 0 bases and J dropped 5; count of bases not matched to a gene: 14. The CDR3 has 19 residues. The CDR3: CASSLALYSTSGRTGELFF. CDR3 DNA sequence: TGTGCCAGCAGCTTGGCCCTCTACAGTACTAGCGGGCGGACCGGGGAGCTGTTTTTT.

This chain links TRBV7-9 with TRBJ1-2; no definite D call. This CDR3 contains 17 residues. The germline V gene encodes CDR1 SEHNR and CDR2 FQNEAQ (reference sequence). Trimming pared 3 bases from V and 7 bases from J, leaving 24 bases between. The CDR3 loop reads CASSLTSSGFGTGGYTF. The DNA for the CDR3 is TGTGCCAGCAGCTTGACGTCTTCCGGTTTCGGAACGGGTGGCTACACCTTC.

The CDR3 protein is CASSRGDYGYTF. The CDR3 DNA follows: TGTGCCAGCAGCAGGGGGGACTATGGCTACACCTTC. V is TRBV28 and J is TRBJ1-2, with 7 bases identical to TRBD1. Germline CDR1 and CDR2: MDHEN and SYDVKM. This CDR3 is built from 12 residues. V lost 6 bases to trimming and J lost 3 bases; unmatched junction nucleotides: 1.

The CDR3 DNA reads TGTGCCAGCAGCTCGAGTGGGGGCGGCGGCTACACCTTC. Translated: CASSSSGGGGYTF. The chain employs TRBV6-5 and TRBJ1-2; TRBD1 might be the D (6 bases). Germline CDR1 MNHEY, CDR2 SVGAGI. V shed 6 bases and J shed 8 bases, with 16 bases lying between them. This CDR3 has 13 amino acids.

The chain links TRBV5-4 to TRBJ2-7, with 9 bases aligning to TRBD1. The germline V gene has CDR1 SGHNT and CDR2 YYREEE (reference sequence). Germline trimming cut 0 bases from V and 1 base from J; bases unmatched to any gene: 5. The CDR3 is 16 amino acids. The CDR3 bases are TGTGCCAGCAGCTTGGGTGGGACAGGGACATCCTACGAGCAGTACTTC. Encoded protein: CASSLGGTGTSYEQYF.